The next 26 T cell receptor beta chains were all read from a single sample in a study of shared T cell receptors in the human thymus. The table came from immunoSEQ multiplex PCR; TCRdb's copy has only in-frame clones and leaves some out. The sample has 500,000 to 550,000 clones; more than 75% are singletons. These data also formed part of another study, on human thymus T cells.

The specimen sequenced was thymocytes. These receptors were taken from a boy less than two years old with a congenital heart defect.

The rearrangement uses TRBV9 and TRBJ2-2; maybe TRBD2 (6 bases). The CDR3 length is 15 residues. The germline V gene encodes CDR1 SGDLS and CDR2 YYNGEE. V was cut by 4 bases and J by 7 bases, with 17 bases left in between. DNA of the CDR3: TGTGCCAGCAGCCCCTGGGGAGGTGGAGGCGGGGAGCTGTTTTTT. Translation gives CASSPWGGGGGELFF.

CDR3 sequence reads: CAKGLAGPDLETQYF. The DNA of the CDR3 is TGTGCCAAGGGACTAGCGGGACCCGACCTGGAGACCCAGTACTTC. The chain recombines TRBV2 with TRBJ2-5, with TRBD2 identical over 13 bases. CDR3 length equals 15 residues. Losses at the gene ends were 10 bases for V and 5 bases for J; bases not matched to a gene: 10. In germline, CDR1 is SNHLY, CDR2 FYNNEI. Combining the CDR3 with reference TRBV2 and TRBJ2-5 gives the whole variable domain EPEVTQTPSHQVTQMGQEVILRCVPISNHLYFYWYRQILGQKVEFLVSFYNNEISEKSEIFDDQFSVERPDGSNFTLKIRSTKLEDSAMYFCAKGLAGPDLETQYFGPGTRLLVL.

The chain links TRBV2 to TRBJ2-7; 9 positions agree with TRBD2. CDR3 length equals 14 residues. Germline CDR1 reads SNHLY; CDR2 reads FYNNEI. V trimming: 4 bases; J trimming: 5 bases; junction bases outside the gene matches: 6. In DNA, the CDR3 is TGTGCCAGCAGTGGGAGCGGGAGGCACCACGAGCAGTACTTC. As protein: CASSGSGRHHEQYF.

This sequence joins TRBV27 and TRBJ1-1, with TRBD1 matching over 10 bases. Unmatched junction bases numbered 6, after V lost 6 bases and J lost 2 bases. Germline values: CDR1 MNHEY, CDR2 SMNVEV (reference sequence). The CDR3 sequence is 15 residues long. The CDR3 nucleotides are TGTGCCAGCAGACTCCGGGACAGGGGAAACACTGAAGCTTTCTTT. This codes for CASRLRDRGNTEAFF.

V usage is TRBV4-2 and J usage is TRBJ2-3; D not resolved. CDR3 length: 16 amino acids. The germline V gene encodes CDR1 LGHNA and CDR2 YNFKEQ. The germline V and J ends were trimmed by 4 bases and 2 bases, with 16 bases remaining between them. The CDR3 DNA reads TGTGCCAGCAGCCCCGCGGCGGATATGATCACAGATACGCAGTATTTT. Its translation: CASSPAADMITDTQYF.

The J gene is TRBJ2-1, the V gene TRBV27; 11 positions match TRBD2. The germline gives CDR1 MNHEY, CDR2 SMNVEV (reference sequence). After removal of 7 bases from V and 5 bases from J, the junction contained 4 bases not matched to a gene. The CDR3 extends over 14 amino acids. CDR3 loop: CASIGTSGDNEQFF. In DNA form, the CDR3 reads TGTGCCAGCATTGGGACTAGCGGAGACAATGAGCAGTTCTTC.

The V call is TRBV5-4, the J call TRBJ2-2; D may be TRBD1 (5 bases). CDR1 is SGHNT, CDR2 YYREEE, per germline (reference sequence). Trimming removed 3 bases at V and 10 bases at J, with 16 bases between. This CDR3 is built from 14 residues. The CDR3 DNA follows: TGTGCCAGCAGCTGGGGCGGTCACCGGTCGGAGCTGTTTTTT. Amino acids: CASSWGGHRSELFF.

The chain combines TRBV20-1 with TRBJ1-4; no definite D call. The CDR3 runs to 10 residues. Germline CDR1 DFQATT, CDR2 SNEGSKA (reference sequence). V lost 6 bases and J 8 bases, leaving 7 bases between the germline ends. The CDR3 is CSASGEKLFF. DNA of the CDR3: TGCAGTGCCTCGGGGGAAAAACTGTTTTTT.

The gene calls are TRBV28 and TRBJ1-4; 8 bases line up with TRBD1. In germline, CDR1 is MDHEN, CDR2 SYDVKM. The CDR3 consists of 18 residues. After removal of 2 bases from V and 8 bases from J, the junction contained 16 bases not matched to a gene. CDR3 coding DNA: TGTGCCAGCAGTTTAACGGGAGGATGGGAGACAGGGGCCGAAAAACTGTTTTTT. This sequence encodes CASSLTGGWETGAEKLFF. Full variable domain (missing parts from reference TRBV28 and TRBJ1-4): DVKVTQSSRYLVKRTGEKVFLECVQDMDHENMFWYRQDPGLGLRLIYFSYDVKMKEKGDIPEGYSVSREKKERFSLILESASTNQTSMYLCASSLTGGWETGAEKLFFGSGTQLSVL.

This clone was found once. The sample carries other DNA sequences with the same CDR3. The CDR3 reads CASSVAGGPYNEQFF. Here the CDR3 DNA reads TGTGCCAGCAGCGTAGCGGGAGGGCCCTACAATGAGCAGTTCTTC. This chain uses TRBV9 with TRBJ2-1; 8 positions match TRBD2. V was pared by 0 bases and J by 2 bases, with 1 base of the junction left unmatched. Germline V gives CDR1 SGDLS, CDR2 YYNGEE. This CDR3 spans 15 amino acids. Supplemented by reference TRBV9 and TRBJ2-1, the full variable domain reads DSGVTQTPKHLITATGQRVTLRCSPRSGDLSVYWYQQSLDQGLQFLIQYYNGEERAKGNILERFSAQQFPDLHSELNLSSLELGDSALYFCASSVAGGPYNEQFFGPGTRLTVL.

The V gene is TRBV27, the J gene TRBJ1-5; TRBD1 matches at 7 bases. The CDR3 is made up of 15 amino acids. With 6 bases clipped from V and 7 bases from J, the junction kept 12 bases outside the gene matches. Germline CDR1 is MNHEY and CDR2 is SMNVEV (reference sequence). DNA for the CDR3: TGTGCCAGCAGCCCCTTAGAGGACAGGCGACAGCCCCAGCATTTT. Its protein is CASSPLEDRRQPQHF.

The CDR3 DNA follows: TGTGCCAGCAGTTACTCGGGACAGGGACACTACGAGCAGTACTTC. It specifies CASSYSGQGHYEQYF. The chain combines TRBV6-5 with TRBJ2-7; 9 nucleotides align to TRBD1. This CDR3 has 15 residues. The ends lost 0 bases at V and 3 bases at J; junction bases unmatched: 3. Germline CDR1 and CDR2: MNHEY and SVGAGI.

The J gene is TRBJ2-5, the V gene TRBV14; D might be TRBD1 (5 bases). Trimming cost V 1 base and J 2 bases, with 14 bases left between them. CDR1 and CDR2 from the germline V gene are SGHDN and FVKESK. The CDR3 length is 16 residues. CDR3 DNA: TGTGCCAGCAGCCAAGGAAAACAGGACGGGCAAGAGACCCAGTACTTC. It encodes CASSQGKQDGQETQYF. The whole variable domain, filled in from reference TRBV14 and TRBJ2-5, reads EAGVTQFPSHSVIEKGQTVTLRCDPISGHDNLYWYRRVMGKEIKFLLHFVKESKQDESGMPNNRFLAERTGGTYSTLKVQPAELEDSGVYFCASSQGKQDGQETQYFGPGTRLLVL.

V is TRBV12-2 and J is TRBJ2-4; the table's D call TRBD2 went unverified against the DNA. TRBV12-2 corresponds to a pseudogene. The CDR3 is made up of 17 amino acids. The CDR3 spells CASRLSRLLLAKNIQYF. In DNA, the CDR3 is TGTGCAAGTCGCTTATCGAGACTCCTGCTAGCCAAAAACATTCAGTACTTC.

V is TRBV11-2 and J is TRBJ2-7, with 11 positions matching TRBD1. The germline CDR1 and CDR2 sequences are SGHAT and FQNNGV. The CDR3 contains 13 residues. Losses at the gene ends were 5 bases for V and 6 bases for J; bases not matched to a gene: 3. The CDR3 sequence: CASSKGTGGEQYF. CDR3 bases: TGTGCCAGCAGCAAAGGGACAGGGGGCGAGCAGTACTTC.

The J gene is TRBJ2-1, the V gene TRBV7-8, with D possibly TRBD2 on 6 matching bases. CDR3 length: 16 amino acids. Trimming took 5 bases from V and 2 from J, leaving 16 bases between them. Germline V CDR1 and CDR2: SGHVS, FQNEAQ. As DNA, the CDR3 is TGTGCCAGCAGCCCCCCGACTAGATCTCCCTACAATGAGCAGTTCTTC. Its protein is CASSPPTRSPYNEQFF. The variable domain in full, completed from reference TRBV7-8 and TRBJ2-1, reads GAGVSQSPRYKVAKRGQDVALRCDPISGHVSLFWYQQALGQGPEFLTYFQNEAQLDKSGLPSDRFFAERPEGSVSTLKIQRTQQEDSAVYLCASSPPTRSPYNEQFFGPGTRLTVL.

The CDR3 sequence is CATLLTGSYEQYF. In DNA, the CDR3 is TGCGCCACCCTCCTCACAGGCTCCTACGAGCAGTACTTC. The V gene is TRBV10-2, the J gene TRBJ2-7; D is perhaps TRBD1 (5 bases). V was shortened by 10 bases and J by 0 bases, with 13 bases between the two germline ends. This CDR3 has 13 amino acids. Germline V gives CDR1 WSHSY, CDR2 SAAADI.

CDR3 region: CASTIPGTGGEVGELFF. CDR3 in DNA: TGTGCCAGCACGATCCCCGGGACAGGGGGCGAGGTCGGGGAGCTGTTTTTT. This chain connects TRBV14 to TRBJ2-2; 12 bases are a match to TRBD1. This CDR3 is built from 17 residues. In germline, CDR1 is SGHDN, CDR2 FVKESK. Trimming took 7 bases from V and 7 from J; bases not matched to a gene: 13.

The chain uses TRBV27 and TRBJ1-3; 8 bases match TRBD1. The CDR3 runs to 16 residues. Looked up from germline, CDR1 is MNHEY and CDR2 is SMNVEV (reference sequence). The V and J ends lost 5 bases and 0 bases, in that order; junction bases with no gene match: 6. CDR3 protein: CASSATGAYSGNTIYF. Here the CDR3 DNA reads TGTGCCAGCAGTGCGACAGGGGCTTACTCTGGAAACACCATATATTTT.

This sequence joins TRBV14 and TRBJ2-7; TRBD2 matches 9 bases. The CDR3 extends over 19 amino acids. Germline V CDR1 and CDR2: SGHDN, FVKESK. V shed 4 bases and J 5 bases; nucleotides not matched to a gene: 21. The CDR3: CASSPFGREGGPGGDEQYF. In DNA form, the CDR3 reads TGTGCCAGCAGCCCCTTTGGGCGGGAGGGAGGGCCTGGGGGCGACGAGCAGTACTTC.

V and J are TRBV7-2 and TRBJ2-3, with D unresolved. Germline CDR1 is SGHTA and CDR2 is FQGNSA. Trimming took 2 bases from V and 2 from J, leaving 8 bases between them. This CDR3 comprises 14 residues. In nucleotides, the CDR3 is TGTGCCAGCAGCTTAAAACACCACACAGATACGCAGTATTTT. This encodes CASSLKHHTDTQYF.

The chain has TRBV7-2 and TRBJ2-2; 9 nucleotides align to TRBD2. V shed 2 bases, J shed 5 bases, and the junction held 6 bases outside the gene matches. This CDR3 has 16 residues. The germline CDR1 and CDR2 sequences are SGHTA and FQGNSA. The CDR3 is CASSLPSGNPTGELFF. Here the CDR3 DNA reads TGTGCCAGCAGCTTACCTAGCGGGAACCCTACCGGGGAGCTGTTTTTT.

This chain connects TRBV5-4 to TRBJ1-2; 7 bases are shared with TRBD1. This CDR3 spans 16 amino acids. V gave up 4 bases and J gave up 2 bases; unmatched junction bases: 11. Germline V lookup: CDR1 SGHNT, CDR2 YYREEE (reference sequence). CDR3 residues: CASSNPATGKNYGYTF. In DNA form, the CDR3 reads TGTGCCAGCAGCAATCCGGCGACAGGGAAAAACTATGGCTACACCTTC.

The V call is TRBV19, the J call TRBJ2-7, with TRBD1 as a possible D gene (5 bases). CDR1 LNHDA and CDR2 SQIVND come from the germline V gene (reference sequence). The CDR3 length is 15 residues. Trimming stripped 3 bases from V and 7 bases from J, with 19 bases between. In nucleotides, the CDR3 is TGTGCCAGTAGTATGTCAGGGTATCCTAGACGGGAGCAGTACTTC. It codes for CASSMSGYPRREQYF. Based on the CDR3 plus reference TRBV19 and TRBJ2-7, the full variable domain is DGGITQSPKYLFRKEGQNVTLSCEQNLNHDAMYWYRQDPGQGLRLIYYSQIVNDFQKGDIAEGYSVSREKKESFPLTVTSAQKNPTAFYLCASSMSGYPRREQYFGPGTRLTVT.

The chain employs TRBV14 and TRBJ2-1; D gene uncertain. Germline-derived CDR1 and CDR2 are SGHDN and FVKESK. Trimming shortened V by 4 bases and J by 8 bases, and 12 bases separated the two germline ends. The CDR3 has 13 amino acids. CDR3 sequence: CASSPASGYEQFF. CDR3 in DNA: TGTGCCAGCAGCCCTGCCTCGGGTTATGAGCAGTTCTTC.

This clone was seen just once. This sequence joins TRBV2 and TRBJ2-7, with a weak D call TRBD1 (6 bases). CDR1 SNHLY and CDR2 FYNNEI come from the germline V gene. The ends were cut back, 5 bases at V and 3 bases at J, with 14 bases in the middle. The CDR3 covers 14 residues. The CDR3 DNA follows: TGTGCCAGCAGTCCCACAGGGTTCCACTACGAGCAGTACTTC. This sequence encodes CASSPTGFHYEQYF.